The 32 T cell receptor beta chains given below trace back to one sample, sequenced in a study of blood T cell repertoires in COVID-19. Assay: immunoSEQ multiplex PCR; the TCRdb copy retains only in-frame clones and omits some. The sample includes 200,000 or so clones, 86% of them seen just once. Source material: PBMCs or T cells enriched from blood (not recorded which). The origin of the receptors is a woman in her thirties or forties with acute COVID-19.

The gene calls are TRBV12-5 and TRBJ2-3, with 11 bases identical to TRBD2. The CDR3 length is 14 residues. Per germline, CDR1 LGHNT and CDR2 FRNRAP. With 8 bases clipped from V and 5 bases from J, the junction kept 6 bases outside the gene matches. The chain's CDR3 is CASSLAGGRDTQYF. For the CDR3, the DNA is TGTGCTAGTTCTTTAGCGGGGGGGCGAGATACGCAGTATTTT.

The V and J genes are TRBV24-1 and TRBJ1-6, with 10 nucleotides matching TRBD1. Germline CDR1 is KGHDR and CDR2 is SFDVKD. J gave up 7 bases and V 10 bases, and 9 bases lay outside the gene matches. CDR3 length: 15 residues. DNA of the CDR3: TGTGCCACGTCTAAGGGACAGGGGATAAATTCACCCCTCCACTTT. The encoded protein is CATSKGQGINSPLHF.

This clone was detected a few times. This rearrangement joins TRBV27 to TRBJ1-2, with a weak D call TRBD1 (6 bases). The CDR3 extends over 15 amino acids. V lost 2 bases and J 4 bases, leaving 14 bases between the germline ends. Germline CDR1 MNHEY, CDR2 SMNVEV (reference sequence). CDR3 bases: TGTGCCAGCAGTTTACAGGGGATAGGGACCTATGGCTACACCTTC. Residues: CASSLQGIGTYGYTF.

This chain uses TRBV19 with TRBJ1-2; 8 bases agree with TRBD1. This CDR3 is built from 16 residues. V was pared by 4 bases and J by 0 bases, with 7 bases of the junction left unmatched. Germline CDR1 and CDR2: LNHDA and SQIVND (reference sequence). The CDR3 bases are TGTGCCAGTAGTACCCGGACAGGGCGAGCTAACTATGGCTACACCTTC. This codes for CASSTRTGRANYGYTF.

This clone appeared a single time. In nucleotides, the CDR3 is TGTGCCAGCAACTCACAGGGGGCTAGTAATGAAAAACTGTTTTTT. This translates into CASNSQGASNEKLFF. V is TRBV2 and J is TRBJ1-4; 9 nucleotides align to TRBD1. This CDR3 has 15 amino acids. In germline, CDR1 is SNHLY, CDR2 FYNNEI. V trimming: 7 bases; J trimming: 4 bases; junction bases outside the gene matches: 7. The variable domain in full, with the rest retrieved from reference TRBV2 and TRBJ1-4, is EPEVTQTPSHQVTQMGQEVILRCVPISNHLYFYWYRQILGQKVEFLVSFYNNEISEKSEIFDDQFSVERPDGSNFTLKIRSTKLEDSAMYFCASNSQGASNEKLFFGSGTQLSVL.

The chain carries TRBV14 and TRBJ1-2; TRBD1 matches 9 bases. Germline CDR1 reads SGHDN; CDR2 reads FVKESK. The CDR3 is 14 residues long. V lost 4 bases and J lost 6; bases outside the gene matches: 6. Here the CDR3 reads CASSPIQGADGYTF. The CDR3 nucleotides are TGTGCCAGCAGCCCTATACAGGGGGCGGATGGCTACACCTTC.

The chain combines TRBV20-1 with TRBJ1-2, with TRBD1 matching 8 bases. The CDR3 is 11 residues long. J lost 8 bases, V lost 4 bases, and 3 bases had no gene match. CDR1 DFQATT and CDR2 SNEGSKA come from the germline V gene (reference sequence). The CDR3 sequence is CSATGGGGYTF. The CDR3 DNA reads TGCAGTGCTACAGGGGGCGGAGGCTACACCTTC.

V usage is TRBV7-2 and J usage is TRBJ2-5; 10 bases align to TRBD2. The CDR3 totals 16 residues. Germline loops: CDR1 SGHTA, CDR2 FQGNSA. The V segment lost 5 bases and the J segment 2 bases; nucleotides outside the gene matches: 8. As DNA, the CDR3 is TGTGCCAGCAGCCCCGGACTAGCGGTTCGACAAGAGACCCAGTACTTC. Its translation is CASSPGLAVRQETQYF.

The rearrangement uses TRBV19 and TRBJ1-2; 9 bases fit TRBD1. The germline gives CDR1 LNHDA, CDR2 SQIVND (reference sequence). The CDR3 totals 15 residues. V dropped 1 base and J dropped 7; count of bases not matched to a gene: 7. The CDR3 loop reads CASSIGSRTGAGYTF. In DNA, the CDR3 is TGTGCCAGTAGTATAGGATCAAGGACAGGGGCTGGCTACACCTTC.

The J gene is TRBJ2-1, the V gene TRBV9; D is possibly TRBD1 (5 bases). Germline V gene sequence: CDR1 SGDLS, CDR2 YYNGEE. The CDR3 is 14 amino acids. V lost 0 bases and J 5 bases, leaving 9 bases between the germline ends. As DNA, the CDR3 is TGTGCCAGCAGCGTAGAAGGACAAAACAATGAGCAGTTCTTC. It encodes CASSVEGQNNEQFF.

This chain uses TRBV12-5 with TRBJ1-2; unclear D gene. The CDR3 is 15 residues long. The V gene lost 0 bases and the J gene lost 7 bases, with 15 bases spanning the gap. CDR1 and CDR2 from the germline V gene are LGHNT and FRNRAP. The CDR3: CASGLVGGLFPGYTF. CDR3 DNA: TGTGCTAGTGGTTTGGTAGGTGGGCTGTTCCCTGGCTACACCTTC.

V and J are TRBV3-1 (or the pseudogene TRBV3-2) and TRBJ2-5; TRBD1 matches 8 bases. The CDR3 runs 15 residues. The germline V gene has CDR1 LGHDT and CDR2 YNNKEL (reference sequence). With V trimmed by 4 bases and J by 4 bases, 8 bases remained unmatched. CDR3 bases: TGTGCCAGCAGCCCTAGACAGGGGAATCGAGAGACCCAGTACTTC. This encodes CASSPRQGNRETQYF.

The chain combines TRBV19 with TRBJ2-3, with 7 bases aligning to TRBD1. The germline V gene has CDR1 LNHDA and CDR2 SQIVND (reference sequence). The CDR3 contains 16 residues. V shed 10 bases, J shed 1 base, and the junction held 14 bases outside the gene matches. The CDR3 coding sequence is TGTGCCACCTCACCTCCAGGGGGAGTGGGCACAGATACGCAGTATTTT. Translation: CATSPPGGVGTDTQYF.

The chain couples TRBV10-2 to TRBJ2-3, with D perhaps TRBD2 (6 bases). This CDR3 comprises 14 residues. The germline gives CDR1 WSHSY, CDR2 SAAADI. V lost 6 bases and J lost 3, with 13 bases in between. CDR3 coding DNA: TGCGCCAGCAGAATGGTAGGGAGGACAGATACGCAGTATTTT. Translation: CASRMVGRTDTQYF.

This clone was recorded once. This chain uses TRBV7-2 with TRBJ1-1, with 7 bases fitting TRBD1. Trimming cost V 4 bases and J 6 bases; bases outside gene matches: 8. Germline CDR1 is SGHTA and CDR2 is FQGNSA. The CDR3 loop spans 14 amino acids. The CDR3: CASSSTGTAPEAFF. The CDR3 nucleotides read TGTGCCAGCAGCTCAACAGGGACAGCCCCTGAAGCTTTCTTT.

The chain is built from TRBV18 and TRBJ1-5; 9 positions agree with TRBD1. Germline-derived CDR1 and CDR2 are KGHSH and LQKENI. Trimming removed 4 bases from V and 4 bases from J; junction bases left unmatched: 14. This CDR3 contains 18 residues. The CDR3 is CASSREAPGTGSNQPQHF. The DNA of the CDR3 is TGTGCCAGCTCACGCGAGGCCCCCGGGACAGGGAGTAATCAGCCCCAGCATTTT.

Only one count was recorded for this clone. This chain uses TRBV7-2 with TRBJ1-2, with D maybe TRBD1 (6 bases). The length of the CDR3 is 16 residues. V was cut by 1 base and J by 3 bases, with 15 bases left in between. Germline V gene data show CDR1 as SGHTA and CDR2 as FQGNSA. The CDR3 coding sequence is TGTGCCAGCAGCTTAGGGGGCCAGGGGCAGGACTATGGCTACACCTTC. Amino acids: CASSLGGQGQDYGYTF.

This chain uses TRBV2 with TRBJ2-2; 8 nucleotides align to TRBD2. V was pared by 6 bases and J by 5 bases, with 5 bases of the junction left unmatched. The CDR3 runs to 14 residues. Germline-derived CDR1 and CDR2 are SNHLY and FYNNEI. The DNA of the CDR3 is TGTGCCAGCAGGGGGACTAGTCGGACCGGGGAGCTGTTTTTT. Its protein is CASRGTSRTGELFF.

The gene calls are TRBV5-1 and TRBJ2-5, with 9 nucleotides matching TRBD1. This CDR3 comprises 15 residues. Trimming cost V 4 bases and J 5 bases; bases outside gene matches: 9. Germline CDR1 reads SGHRS; CDR2 reads YFSETQ. The CDR3 nucleotides read TGCGCCAGCAGCCTACAAGGGACAGGGACCGAGACCCAGTACTTC. Protein sequence: CASSLQGTGTETQYF.

This clone was observed a handful of times. The chain has TRBV19 and TRBJ1-4; the match to TRBD1 covers 10 bases. Germline V gene data show CDR1 as LNHDA and CDR2 as SQIVND (reference sequence). Trimming cost V 5 bases and J 0 bases; bases outside gene matches: 6. The CDR3 totals 17 residues. The CDR3 DNA is TGTGCCAGTAGTGCGGGACAGGGGAAAGCAACTAATGAAAAACTGTTTTTT. This sequence encodes CASSAGQGKATNEKLFF.

The J gene is TRBJ1-5, the V gene TRBV5-1; weak D call: TRBD1 (5 bases). CDR3 size: 14 residues. With 4 bases removed from V and 2 bases from J, the gap between germline ends came to 10 bases. Germline CDR1 and CDR2: SGHRS and YFSETQ. The CDR3 reads CASSPDTGNQPQHF. As DNA, the CDR3 is TGCGCCAGCAGCCCGGACACGGGCAATCAGCCCCAGCATTTT.

The rearrangement joins TRBV27 to TRBJ1-2; unclear D gene. The CDR3 covers 11 residues. CDR1 MNHEY and CDR2 SMNVEV come from the germline V gene (reference sequence). V lost 8 bases, J lost 4 bases, and 8 bases lay in between. The DNA of the CDR3 is TGTGCCAGCGGCAGTACCTATGGCTACACCTTC. It translates to CASGSTYGYTF.

CDR3 sequence: CASSQERGRRLYNEQFF. The CDR3 DNA follows: TGTGCCAGCAGCCAAGAAAGGGGGCGACGACTATACAATGAGCAGTTCTTC. This sequence joins TRBV14 and TRBJ2-1, with TRBD1 matching over 7 bases. This CDR3 region has 17 residues. Looked up from germline, CDR1 is SGHDN and CDR2 is FVKESK. Losses at the gene ends were 0 bases for V and 4 bases for J; bases not matched to a gene: 9.

The chain employs TRBV7-6 and TRBJ2-7; 9 nucleotides line up with TRBD1. Trimming removed 5 bases from V and 4 bases from J; junction bases left unmatched: 3. This CDR3 has 13 residues. The germline V gene has CDR1 SGHVS and CDR2 FNYEAQ. CDR3 residues: CASSNGQGYEQYF. The DNA of the CDR3 is TGTGCCAGCAGCAACGGACAGGGGTACGAGCAGTACTTC.

The chain is built from TRBV19 and TRBJ1-6, with D unresolved. The CDR3 sequence is 15 residues long. Trimming stripped 3 bases from V and 8 bases from J, with 14 bases between. The germline V gene encodes CDR1 LNHDA and CDR2 SQIVND (reference sequence). The CDR3: CASSIRGPPDSPLHF. CDR3 bases: TGTGCCAGTAGTATCAGAGGCCCCCCTGATTCACCCCTCCACTTT. The variable domain in full, completed from reference TRBV19 and TRBJ1-6, reads DGGITQSPKYLFRKEGQNVTLSCEQNLNHDAMYWYRQDPGQGLRLIYYSQIVNDFQKGDIAEGYSVSREKKESFPLTVTSAQKNPTAFYLCASSIRGPPDSPLHFGNGTRLTVT.

The CDR3 bases are TGTGCCAGTCACAGGGTCATAAGGGACTACACCTTC. This gives the protein CASHRVIRDYTF. The rearrangement joins TRBV6-5 to TRBJ1-2; D might be TRBD1 (6 bases). There are 12 residues in the CDR3. V dropped 9 bases and J dropped 10 bases, with 18 bases sitting between them. Germline V CDR1 and CDR2: MNHEY, SVGAGI.

The chain links TRBV12-5 to TRBJ2-1; TRBD2 is a possible D gene (6 bases). V shed 6 bases and J shed 0 bases, with 12 bases lying between them. The CDR3 is made up of 15 amino acids. The germline CDR1 and CDR2 sequences are LGHNT and FRNRAP. Here the CDR3 DNA reads TGTGCTAGTGGCTTAGCGGATTCCTCCTACAATGAGCAGTTCTTC. Translating gives CASGLADSSYNEQFF.

The J gene is TRBJ2-7, the V gene TRBV7-2; 9 bases match TRBD2. Germline CDR1 is SGHTA and CDR2 is FQGNSA. J lost 2 bases, V lost 3 bases, and 2 bases had no gene match. This CDR3 has 14 residues. CDR3 in amino acids: CASSLASGAYEQYF. For the CDR3, the DNA is TGTGCCAGCAGCTTGGCTAGCGGGGCCTACGAGCAGTACTTC.

The rearrangement links TRBV18 to TRBJ1-1; D is perhaps TRBD1 (5 bases). The CDR3 extends over 12 amino acids. The germline V and J ends were trimmed by 2 bases and 10 bases, with 11 bases remaining between them. From germline, CDR1 is KGHSH and CDR2 LQKENI. The CDR3 here is CASSPGRDVAFF. CDR3 DNA: TGTGCCAGCTCACCAGGCAGGGATGTAGCTTTCTTT.

The chain employs TRBV19 and TRBJ1-1; possibly TRBD1 for D (5 bases). The CDR3 runs to 14 residues. With 3 bases removed from V and 1 base from J, the gap between germline ends came to 9 bases. Germline V gene sequence: CDR1 LNHDA, CDR2 SQIVND (reference sequence). DNA for the CDR3: TGTGCCAGTAGTATCGGACAACAGAACACTGAAGCTTTCTTT. It yields the protein CASSIGQQNTEAFF.

This sequence joins TRBV15 and TRBJ1-1; 7 nucleotides agree with TRBD1. This CDR3 region has 15 residues. Germline CDR1 and CDR2: LNHNV and YYDKDF (reference sequence). Trimming removed 4 bases from V and 1 base from J; junction bases left unmatched: 6. CDR3: CATSTETGTNTEAFF. Written as DNA, the CDR3 is TGTGCCACCAGCACCGAGACAGGGACGAACACTGAAGCTTTCTTT.

This clone was recorded once. This rearrangement joins TRBV7-2 to TRBJ2-7, with D perhaps matching TRBD2 (5 bases). The germline V and J ends were trimmed by 5 bases and 0 bases, with 14 bases remaining between them. Germline CDR1 SGHTA, CDR2 FQGNSA. The CDR3 has 15 amino acids. CDR3 sequence reads: CASSPGSLYSYEQYF. The CDR3 DNA is TGTGCCAGCAGCCCGGGATCGTTGTACTCCTACGAGCAGTACTTC. Drawing the rest from reference TRBV7-2 and TRBJ2-7, the complete variable domain is GAGVSQSPSNKVTEKGKDVELRCDPISGHTALYWYRQSLGQGLEFLIYFQGNSAPDKSGLPSDRFSAERTGGSVSTLTIQRTQQEDSAVYLCASSPGSLYSYEQYFGPGTRLTVT.